The rows below give T cell receptor beta chains drawn from one sample of a study of blood T cell repertoires in COVID-19. TCRdb keeps only in-frame clones here, not all; method: immunoSEQ multiplex PCR. The data show some 100,000 clones, around 85% seen once. The sample comprised peripheral blood. These receptors all stem from a man aged 50 to 59 with acute or convalescent COVID-19. Both conserved end residues are part of each CDR3. A D gene is named only where the DNA matches it firmly. Clone size is given for some rows only: seen once, a few or many times, or a class if the clone is expanded.

abundance	v_gene	j_gene	d_gene	CDR3nt	CDR3aa
.	TRBV23-1	TRBJ2-6	TRBD1	TGCGCCAGCAGTCAAAAAAGGACAGGGATCTCTGGGGCCAACGTCCTGACTTTC	CASSQKRTGISGANVLTF
.	TRBV3-1/TRBV3-2	TRBJ1-1	.	TGTGCCAGCAGCCAAGAGCCCCATCGGGCTTTCTTT	CASSQEPHRAFF
.	TRBV4-1	TRBJ2-2	TRBD2	TGCGCCAGCAGCCAAGATTTTACCCGGGGGGGCCTTGGCGGGGAGCTGTTTTTT	CASSQDFTRGGLGGELFF
.	TRBV6-5	TRBJ1-6	.	TGTGCCAGCAGTTACGGGGGACACTATAATTCACCCCTCCACTTT	CASSYGGHYNSPLHF
.	TRBV11-2	TRBJ1-3	.	TGTGCCAGCAGCGGGGGCGGACAGACTGGAAACACCATATATTTT	CASSGGGQTGNTIYF
many	TRBV5-1	TRBJ2-7	TRBD1	TGCGCCAGCAGCTCGTCGGGACAGAGTGGGGAGCAGTACTTC	CASSSSGQSGEQYF
many	TRBV2	TRBJ1-2	.	TGTGCCAGCAGGGAGGACAGCGTCTATGGCTACACCTTC	CASREDSVYGYTF
.	TRBV12-3/TRBV12-4	TRBJ2-5	.	TGTGCCAGCAGTCTACAAGGGGCGGAGACCCAGTACTTC	CASSLQGAETQYF
many	TRBV5-1	TRBJ1-3	.	TGCGCCAGCAGCTTGGATTATGGGGAGGGAAACACCATATATTTT	CASSLDYGEGNTIYF
many	TRBV7-3	TRBJ2-2	.	TGTGCCAGCAGCTTATCCGGGAACACCGGGGAGCTGTTTTTT	CASSLSGNTGELFF
.	TRBV5-5	TRBJ1-4	TRBD1	TGTGCCAGCAGCCCACAGGGGGCGATCGATGAAAAACTGTTTTTT	CASSPQGAIDEKLFF
once	TRBV19	TRBJ1-1	TRBD1	TGTGCCAGTAGACCCAGGGGGCGGAACACTGAAGCTTTCTTT	CASRPRGRNTEAFF
.	TRBV10-3	TRBJ1-6	.	TGTGCCATCAGTGAGTCGGTCTCTATAGTGAATTCACCCCTCCACTTT	CAISESVSIVNSPLHF
.	TRBV7-9	TRBJ1-3	TRBD1	TGTGCCAGCAGCTTCGGGTTACAGGGGCGCGCTTCTGGAAACACCATATATTTT	CASSFGLQGRASGNTIYF
.	TRBV15	TRBJ1-2	TRBD1	TGTGCCACCAGCACAGACAGGGTCGGCTACACCTTC	CATSTDRVGYTF
.	TRBV6-5	TRBJ2-7	TRBD2	TGTGCCAGCAGTTTTTCCGGGGGGTTAACCAGCGAGCAGTACTTC	CASSFSGGLTSEQYF
.	TRBV13	TRBJ2-2	.	TGTGCCAGCAGCTTCCACAGTGTATACACCGGGGAGCTGTTTTTT	CASSFHSVYTGELFF
.	TRBV15	TRBJ1-3	TRBD1	TGTGCCACCAGCAGAGACAGGGGGCCCGGAAACACCATATATTTT	CATSRDRGPGNTIYF
many	TRBV5-6	TRBJ2-7	TRBD1	TGTGCCAGCAGCGAACCGGGACAGGGAGCCTCCTACGAGCAGTACTTC	CASSEPGQGASYEQYF
.	TRBV19	TRBJ2-2	TRBD1	TGTGCCAGTAGTAACAGGGGGCCGAACACCGGGGAGCTGTTTTTT	CASSNRGPNTGELFF
.	TRBV5-8	TRBJ1-2	TRBD1	TGTGCCAGCAGCTTATCTGGCAGGGGGCATGGCTACACCTTC	CASSLSGRGHGYTF
.	TRBV3-1/TRBV3-2	TRBJ1-4	.	TGTGCCAGCAACATGGACAGTGAAAAACTGTTTTTT	CASNMDSEKLFF
.	TRBV19	TRBJ1-5	.	TGTGCCAGTACGTGGCATAGCAATCAGCCCCAGCATTTT	CASTWHSNQPQHF
once	TRBV18	TRBJ1-5	.	TGTGCCAGCTCAGTGTTCCAGGAAAGGAGCAATCAGCCCCAGCATTTT	CASSVFQERSNQPQHF
.	TRBV2	TRBJ2-1	TRBD1	TGTGCCAGCAGGGGGGACAGGGTGACCTACAATGAGCAGTTCTTC	CASRGDRVTYNEQFF
.	TRBV6-5	TRBJ1-5	.	TGTGCCAGCAGGAGGACACAAGATCAGCCCCAGCATTTT	CASRRTQDQPQHF
.	TRBV6-6	TRBJ1-5	.	TGTGCCAGCAGTCCCACGGGGGATCAGCCCCAGCATTTT	CASSPTGDQPQHF
.	TRBV4-1	TRBJ1-6	TRBD1	TGCGCCAGCAGCCAACCCTTACAGGGGGCAATAGGTTCACCCCTCCACTTT	CASSQPLQGAIGSPLHF
.	TRBV19	TRBJ2-2	TRBD2	TGTGCCAGTAGTCTCCCTAGCGGGTACACCGGGGAGCTGTTTTTT	CASSLPSGYTGELFF
.	TRBV11-2	TRBJ2-2	.	TGTGCCAGCAGCACAACCAGGGACGGGGAGCTGTTTTTT	CASSTTRDGELFF
.	TRBV18	TRBJ2-1	TRBD2	TGTGCCAGCTCACCACCGGGGACTAGCGGGTTTAGAGAGCAGTTCTTC	CASSPPGTSGFREQFF
.	TRBV5-4	TRBJ2-5	.	TGTGCCAGCAGCTTCTACAGCTTCCAAGAGACCCAGTACTTC	CASSFYSFQETQYF
.	TRBV19	TRBJ2-1	.	TGTGCCAGTAGTACCCTCAGCGGAACCTACAATGAGCAGTTCTTC	CASSTLSGTYNEQFF
.	TRBV3-1/TRBV3-2	TRBJ1-4	.	TGTGCCAGCAGCCGCGGGGATCTAAAACTGTTTTTT	CASSRGDLKLFF
.	TRBV27	TRBJ2-2	TRBD2	TGTGCCAGCAGTTTGAGCGGGAGGTTGTCCGGGGAGCTGTTTTTT	CASSLSGRLSGELFF